This is a list of T cell receptor beta chains from one sample in a study of blood T cell repertoires in COVID-19. TCRdb's copy holds only in-frame clones and misses some; the assay was immunoSEQ multiplex PCR. The sample includes about 220,000 clones, around three quarters of them seen just once. Sequenced sample: peripheral blood. These receptors were obtained from a woman aged 65 to 85 with acute or convalescent COVID-19. The CDR3 runs from the conserved cysteine through the conserved F or W. A D gene is named only where the DNA matches it firmly. Some rows have no size entry. The others give once, few or many, or a class for an expanded clone.

V	size	D	J	length	DNA	CDR3
TRBV19	NA	TRBD2	TRBJ2-5	15	TGTGCCAGTAGTACTCCCCGCGGGGGGCCAGAGACCCAGTACTTC	CASSTPRGGPETQYF
TRBV27	NA	NA	TRBJ1-5	17	TGTGCCAGCAGTTTAAAGGGCGGGGTCGGAGGCAATCAGCCCCAGCATTTT	CASSLKGGVGGNQPQHF
TRBV18	NA	TRBD2	TRBJ2-3	16	TGTGCCAGCTCAATACGACTAGCGGGGGCGACGGATACGCAGTATTTT	CASSIRLAGATDTQYF
TRBV5-1	few	NA	TRBJ2-1	14	TGCGCCAGCAGCTACTATCTAGCTAGCAATGAGCAGTTCTTC	CASSYYLASNEQFF
TRBV20-1	NA	NA	TRBJ2-7	14	TGCAGTGCTAGTGGACTGCAAAACTCCTACGAGCAGTACTTC	CSASGLQNSYEQYF
TRBV2	NA	TRBD2	TRBJ2-7	14	TGTGCCAGCGCTAGCGGGGCCACCCCCTACGAGCAGTACTTC	CASASGATPYEQYF
TRBV7-8	NA	NA	TRBJ2-3	15	TGTGCCAGCAGCTTTAGCACGCAATCCACAGATACGCAGTATTTT	CASSFSTQSTDTQYF
TRBV7-2	NA	NA	TRBJ2-6	16	TGTGCCAGCAGCTTAGGAGGTAACTCTGGGGCCAACGTCCTGACTTTC	CASSLGGNSGANVLTF
TRBV3-1/TRBV3-2	NA	TRBD1	TRBJ1-6	18	TGTGCCAGCAGCTTACAGACAGGGTCTCTCTCCTATAATTCACCCCTCCACTTT	CASSLQTGSLSYNSPLHF
TRBV2	NA	NA	TRBJ1-6	16	TGTGCCAGCAGTGAATTAACTCCAGGGCATAATTCACCCCTCCACTTT	CASSELTPGHNSPLHF
TRBV2	NA	NA	TRBJ1-1	14	TGTGCCAGCAGTGAACAGGGGTTGAAACCTGAAGCTTTCTTT	CASSEQGLKPEAFF
TRBV6-5	NA	TRBD1	TRBJ1-1	14	TGTGCCAGCACCGGACAGGGGAAACGGACTGAAGCTTTCTTT	CASTGQGKRTEAFF
TRBV3-1/TRBV3-2	NA	NA	TRBJ1-1	13	TGTGCCAGCAGCCAAGACAGGTCGCTTGAAGCTTTCTTT	CASSQDRSLEAFF
TRBV18	NA	NA	TRBJ1-6	13	TGTGCCAGCTCAGAGGGCCGAAATTCACCCCTCCACTTT	CASSEGRNSPLHF
TRBV27	NA	NA	TRBJ2-7	13	TGTGCCAGCAGTTTAACAGGCAGGTACGAGCAGTACTTC	CASSLTGRYEQYF
TRBV9	once	NA	TRBJ2-2	14	TGTGCCAGCAGCGATGCCCGGGGTACCGGGGAGCTGTTTTTT	CASSDARGTGELFF
TRBV30	NA	NA	TRBJ1-1	15	TGTGCCTGGAGGGGAATCGACAGTCTGAACACTGAAGCTTTCTTT	CAWRGIDSLNTEAFF
TRBV24-1	NA	TRBD2	TRBJ2-2	16	TGTGCCACCAGGAATGGCGGGGGGGCCAGCACCGGGGAGCTGTTTTTT	CATRNGGGASTGELFF
TRBV2	NA	TRBD1	TRBJ1-5	13	TGTGCCAGCAGCCGACAGGGAAGCCAGCCCCAGCATTTT	CASSRQGSQPQHF
TRBV5-1	NA	TRBD1	TRBJ2-5	15	TGCGCCAGCAGCGCACAGGGGGCGTGGGAGGAGACCCAGTACTTC	CASSAQGAWEETQYF
TRBV6-2/TRBV6-3	NA	TRBD1	TRBJ2-3	16	TGTGCCAGCAGTGGTTGGGACAGACCGGACACAGATACGCAGTATTTT	CASSGWDRPDTDTQYF
TRBV6-1	NA	TRBD1	TRBJ1-1	16	TGTGCCAGCAGTGAAGCGCGTCAGGGGGCCACCCGCAAAGCTTTCTTT	CASSEARQGATRKAFF
TRBV7-2	once	NA	TRBJ2-3	16	TGTGCCAGCAGCTTAATTGGAGGGGGGGCATCAGATACGCAGTATTTT	CASSLIGGGASDTQYF
TRBV6-5	NA	NA	TRBJ1-1	15	TGTGCCAGCATCCCTCCCCGGGGGGTTTACACTGAAGCTTTCTTT	CASIPPRGVYTEAFF
TRBV5-4	NA	NA	TRBJ2-5	13	TGTGCCAGCAGCTTTACTGAGCAAGAGACCCAGTACTTC	CASSFTEQETQYF
TRBV5-8	NA	TRBD1	TRBJ1-1	15	TGTGCCAGCAGCTTGGGGACAGGGCGGGACACTGAAGCTTTCTTT	CASSLGTGRDTEAFF
TRBV24-1	NA	TRBD2	TRBJ2-3	16	TGTGCCACCAGTGCCCTACTAGCGGGGGGAACAGATACGCAGTATTTT	CATSALLAGGTDTQYF